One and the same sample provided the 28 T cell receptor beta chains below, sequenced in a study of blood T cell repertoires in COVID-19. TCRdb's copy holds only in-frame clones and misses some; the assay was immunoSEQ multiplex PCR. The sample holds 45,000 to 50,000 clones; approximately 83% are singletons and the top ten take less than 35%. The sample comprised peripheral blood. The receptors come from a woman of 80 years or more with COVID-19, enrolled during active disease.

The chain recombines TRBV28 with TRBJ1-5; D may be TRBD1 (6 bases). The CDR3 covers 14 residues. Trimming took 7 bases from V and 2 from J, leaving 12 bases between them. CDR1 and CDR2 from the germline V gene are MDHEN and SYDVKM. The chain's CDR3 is CASNPPGGNQPQHF. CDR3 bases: TGTGCCAGCAACCCCCCAGGGGGCAATCAGCCCCAGCATTTT.

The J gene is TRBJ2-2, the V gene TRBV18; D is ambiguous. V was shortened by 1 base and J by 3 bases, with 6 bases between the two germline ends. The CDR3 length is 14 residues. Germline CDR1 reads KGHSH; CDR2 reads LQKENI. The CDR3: CASSPQRDTGELFF. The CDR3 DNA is TGTGCCAGCTCACCACAGAGAGACACCGGGGAGCTGTTTTTT.

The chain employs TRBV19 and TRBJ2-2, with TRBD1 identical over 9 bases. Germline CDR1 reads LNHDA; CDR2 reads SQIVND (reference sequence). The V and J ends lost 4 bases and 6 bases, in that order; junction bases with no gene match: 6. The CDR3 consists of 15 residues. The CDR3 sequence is CASSTRDRAAGELFF. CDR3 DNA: TGTGCCAGTAGTACCCGGGACAGGGCTGCCGGGGAGCTGTTTTTT.

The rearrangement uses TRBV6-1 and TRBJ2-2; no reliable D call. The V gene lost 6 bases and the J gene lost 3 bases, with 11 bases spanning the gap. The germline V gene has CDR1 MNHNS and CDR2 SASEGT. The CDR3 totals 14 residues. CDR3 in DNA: TGTGCCAGCAGGTTTCCTGAGGACACCGGGGAGCTGTTTTTT. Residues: CASRFPEDTGELFF.

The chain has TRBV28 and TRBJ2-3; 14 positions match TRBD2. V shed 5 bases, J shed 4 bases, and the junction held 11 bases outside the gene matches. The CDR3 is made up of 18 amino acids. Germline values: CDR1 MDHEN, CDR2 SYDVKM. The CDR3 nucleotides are TGTGCCAGCAGTCCTAACGCGGGACTAGCGGGAGAAGCAGATACGCAGTATTTT. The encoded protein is CASSPNAGLAGEADTQYF.

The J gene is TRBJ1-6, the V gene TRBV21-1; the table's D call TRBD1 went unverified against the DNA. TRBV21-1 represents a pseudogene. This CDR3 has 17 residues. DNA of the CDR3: TGTGCCAGCAGCAATGGTTGGCCAACAGGGTATCGGTCACCCCTCCACTTT. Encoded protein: CASSNGWPTGYRSPLHF.

CDR3 sequence: CASSVGGGDGYTF. The CDR3 DNA sequence: TGTGCCAGCAGCGTAGGTGGGGGGGATGGCTACACCTTC. V and J are TRBV9 and TRBJ1-2; D may be TRBD1 (5 bases). CDR3 length: 13 amino acids. Trimming cost V 0 bases and J 6 bases, with 9 bases left between them. The germline V gene encodes CDR1 SGDLS and CDR2 YYNGEE.

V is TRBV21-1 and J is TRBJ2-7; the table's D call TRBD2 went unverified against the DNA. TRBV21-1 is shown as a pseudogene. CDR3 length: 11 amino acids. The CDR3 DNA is TGTGCCAGCAGCACACTCTACGAGCAGTACTTC. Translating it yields CASSTLYEQYF.

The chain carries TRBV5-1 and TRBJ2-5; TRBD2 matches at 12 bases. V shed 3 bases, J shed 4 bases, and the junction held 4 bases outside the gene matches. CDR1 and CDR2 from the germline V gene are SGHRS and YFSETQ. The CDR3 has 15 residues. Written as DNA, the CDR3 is TGCGCCAGCAGCTCTAGCGGGAGGGCCTCAGAGACCCAGTACTTC. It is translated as CASSSSGRASETQYF.

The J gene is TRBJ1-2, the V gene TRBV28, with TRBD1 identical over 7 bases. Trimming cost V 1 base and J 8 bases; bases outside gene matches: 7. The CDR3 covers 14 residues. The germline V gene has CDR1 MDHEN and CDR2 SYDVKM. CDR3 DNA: TGTGCCAGCAGTTTATCACAGGGGCGAGGAGGCTACACCTTC. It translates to CASSLSQGRGGYTF.

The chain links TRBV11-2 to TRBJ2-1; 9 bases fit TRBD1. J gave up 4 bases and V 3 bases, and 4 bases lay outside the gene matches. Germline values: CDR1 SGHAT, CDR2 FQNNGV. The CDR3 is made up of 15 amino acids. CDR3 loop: CASSFRDRVYNEQFF. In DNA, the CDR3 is TGTGCCAGCAGCTTCCGGGACAGGGTTTACAATGAGCAGTTCTTC.

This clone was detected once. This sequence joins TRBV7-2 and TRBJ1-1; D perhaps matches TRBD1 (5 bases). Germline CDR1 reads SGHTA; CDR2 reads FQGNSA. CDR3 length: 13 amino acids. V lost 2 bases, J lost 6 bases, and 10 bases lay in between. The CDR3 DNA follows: TGTGCCAGCAGCTTATGGTCGGGGGCTGAAGCTTTCTTT. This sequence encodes CASSLWSGAEAFF.

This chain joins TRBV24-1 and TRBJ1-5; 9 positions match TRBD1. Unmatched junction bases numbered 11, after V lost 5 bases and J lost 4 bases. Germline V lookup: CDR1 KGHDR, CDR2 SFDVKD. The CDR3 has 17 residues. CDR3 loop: CATSVGPGQGRNQPQHF. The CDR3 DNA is TGTGCCACCAGTGTCGGACCGGGACAGGGAAGGAATCAGCCCCAGCATTTT.

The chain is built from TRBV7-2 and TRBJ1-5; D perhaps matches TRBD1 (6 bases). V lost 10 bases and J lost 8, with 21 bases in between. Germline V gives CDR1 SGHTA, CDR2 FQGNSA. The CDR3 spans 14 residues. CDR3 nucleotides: TGTGCCATCATCTTAGAGGGGGGGCAGAAGCCCCAGCATTTT. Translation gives CAIILEGGQKPQHF.

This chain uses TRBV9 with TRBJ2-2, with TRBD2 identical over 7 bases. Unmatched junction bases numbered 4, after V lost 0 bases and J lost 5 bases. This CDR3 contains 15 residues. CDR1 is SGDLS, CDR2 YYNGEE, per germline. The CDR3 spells CASSVEAGRTGELFF. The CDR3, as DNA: TGTGCCAGCAGCGTAGAAGCGGGGCGAACCGGGGAGCTGTTTTTT.

CDR3 in DNA: TGTGCCGTCCTCCTGGACAGGGGGAACCCTAGCTATGGCTACACCTTC. Translation: CAVLLDRGNPSYGYTF. The genes are TRBV19 and TRBJ1-2; 10 bases map to TRBD1. The CDR3 is made up of 16 amino acids. Germline-derived CDR1 and CDR2 are LNHDA and SQIVND (reference sequence). V lost 11 bases to trimming and J lost 4 bases; unmatched junction nucleotides: 16.

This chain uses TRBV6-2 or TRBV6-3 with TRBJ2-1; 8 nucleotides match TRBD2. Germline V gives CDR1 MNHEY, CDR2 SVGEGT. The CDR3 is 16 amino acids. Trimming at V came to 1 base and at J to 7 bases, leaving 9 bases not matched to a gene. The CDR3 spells CASSYFTGRAGNEQFF. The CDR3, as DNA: TGTGCCAGCAGTTACTTTACCGGGAGGGCCGGGAATGAGCAGTTCTTC.

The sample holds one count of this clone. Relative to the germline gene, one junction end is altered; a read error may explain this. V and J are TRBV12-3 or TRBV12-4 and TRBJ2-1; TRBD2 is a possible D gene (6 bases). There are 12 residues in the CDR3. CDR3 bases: TGTGCCAGCAGTTTAGTGAAGGGCGGAGGGCTCTTC. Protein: CASSLVKGGGLF.

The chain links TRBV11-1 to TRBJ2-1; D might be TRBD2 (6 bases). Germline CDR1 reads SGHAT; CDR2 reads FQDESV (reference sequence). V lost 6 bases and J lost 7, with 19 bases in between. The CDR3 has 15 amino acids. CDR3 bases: TGTGCCAGCAGGGCAAGGGGTCGGACTACGAATGAGCAGTTCTTC. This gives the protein CASRARGRTTNEQFF.

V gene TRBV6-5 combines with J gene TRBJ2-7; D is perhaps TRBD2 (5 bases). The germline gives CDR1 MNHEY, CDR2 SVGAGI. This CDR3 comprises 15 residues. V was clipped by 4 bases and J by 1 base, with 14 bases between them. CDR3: CASSSDGGPSYEQYF. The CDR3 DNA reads TGTGCCAGCAGTTCGGACGGAGGACCTTCCTACGAGCAGTACTTC.

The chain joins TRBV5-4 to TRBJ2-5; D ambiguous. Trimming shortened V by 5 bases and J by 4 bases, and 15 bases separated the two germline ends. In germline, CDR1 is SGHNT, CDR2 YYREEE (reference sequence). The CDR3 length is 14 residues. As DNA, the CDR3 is TGTGCCAGCAGAGCCCGTGGAAGAGGAGAGACCCAGTACTTC. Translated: CASRARGRGETQYF.

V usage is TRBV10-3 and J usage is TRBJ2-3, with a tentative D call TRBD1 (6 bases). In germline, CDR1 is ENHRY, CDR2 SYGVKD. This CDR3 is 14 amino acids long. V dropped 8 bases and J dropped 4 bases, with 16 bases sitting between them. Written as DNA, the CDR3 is TGTGCCATCGGGAAGGGGGAGTCAGCAGATACGCAGTATTTT. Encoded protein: CAIGKGESADTQYF.

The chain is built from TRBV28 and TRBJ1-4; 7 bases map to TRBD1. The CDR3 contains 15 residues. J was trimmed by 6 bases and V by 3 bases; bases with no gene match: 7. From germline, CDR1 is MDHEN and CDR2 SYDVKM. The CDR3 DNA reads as TGTGCCAGCAGTTTCCAGACAGGGAGAGATGAAAAACTGTTTTTT. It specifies CASSFQTGRDEKLFF.

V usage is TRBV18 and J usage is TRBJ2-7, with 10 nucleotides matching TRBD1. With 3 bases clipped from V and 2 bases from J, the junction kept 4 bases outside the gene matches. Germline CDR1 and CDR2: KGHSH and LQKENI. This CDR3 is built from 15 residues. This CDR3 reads CASSPGTGATYEQYF. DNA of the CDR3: TGTGCCAGCTCACCCGGGACAGGGGCCACCTACGAGCAGTACTTC.

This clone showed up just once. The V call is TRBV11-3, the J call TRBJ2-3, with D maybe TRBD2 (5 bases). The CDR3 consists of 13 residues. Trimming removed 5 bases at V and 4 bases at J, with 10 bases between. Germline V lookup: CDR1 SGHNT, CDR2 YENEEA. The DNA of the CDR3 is TGTGCCAGCAGCCGTGGAGCGGCAGATACGCAGTATTTT. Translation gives CASSRGAADTQYF.

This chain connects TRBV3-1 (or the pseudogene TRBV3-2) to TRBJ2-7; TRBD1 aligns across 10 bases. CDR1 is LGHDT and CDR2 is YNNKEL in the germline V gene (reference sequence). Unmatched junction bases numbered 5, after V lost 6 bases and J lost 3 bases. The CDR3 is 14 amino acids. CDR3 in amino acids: CASSPGQGDYEQYF. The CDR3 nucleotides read TGTGCCAGCAGTCCAGGACAGGGGGACTACGAGCAGTACTTC.

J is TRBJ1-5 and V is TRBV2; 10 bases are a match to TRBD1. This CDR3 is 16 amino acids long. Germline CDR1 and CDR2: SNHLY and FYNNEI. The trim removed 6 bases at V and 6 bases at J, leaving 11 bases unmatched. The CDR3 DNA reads TGTGCCAGCAGCGTAGAGAGACAGGGGGCGGGTCAGCCCCAGCATTTT. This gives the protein CASSVERQGAGQPQHF.

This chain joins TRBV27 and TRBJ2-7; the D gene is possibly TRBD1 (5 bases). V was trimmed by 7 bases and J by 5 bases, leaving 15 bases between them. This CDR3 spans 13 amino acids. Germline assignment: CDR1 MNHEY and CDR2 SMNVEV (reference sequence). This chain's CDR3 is CASTSFGHDEQYF. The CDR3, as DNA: TGTGCCAGCACCTCCTTCGGACATGACGAGCAGTACTTC.